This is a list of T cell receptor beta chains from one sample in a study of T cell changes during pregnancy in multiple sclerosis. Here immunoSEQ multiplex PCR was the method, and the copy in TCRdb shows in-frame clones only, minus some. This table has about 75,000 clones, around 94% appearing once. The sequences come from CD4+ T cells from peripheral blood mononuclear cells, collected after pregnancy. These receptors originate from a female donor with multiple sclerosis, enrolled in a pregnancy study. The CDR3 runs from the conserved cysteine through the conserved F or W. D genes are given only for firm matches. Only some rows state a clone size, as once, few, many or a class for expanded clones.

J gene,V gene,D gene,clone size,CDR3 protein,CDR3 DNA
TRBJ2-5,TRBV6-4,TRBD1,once,CASSEIDRGPETQYF,TGTGCCAGCAGTGAAATTGACAGGGGGCCTGAGACCCAGTACTTC
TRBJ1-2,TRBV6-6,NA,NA,CASSFSRAAGYTF,TGTGCCAGCAGTTTCAGCAGGGCAGCTGGCTACACCTTC
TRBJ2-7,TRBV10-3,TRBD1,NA,CAIRLTGSYEQYF,TGTGCCATCAGACTGACAGGGAGCTACGAGCAGTACTTC
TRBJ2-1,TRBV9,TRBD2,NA,CASSVAGGMDEQFF,TGTGCCAGCAGCGTAGCGGGAGGGATGGATGAGCAGTTCTTC
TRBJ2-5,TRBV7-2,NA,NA,CASSRKQGTQETQYF,TGTGCCAGCAGCCGAAAACAGGGAACCCAAGAGACCCAGTACTTC
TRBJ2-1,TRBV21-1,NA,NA,CASSFRDRGFNEQFF,TGTGCCAGCAGCTTCCGGGACAGGGGGTTCAATGAGCAGTTCTTC
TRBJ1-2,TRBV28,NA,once,CATEGGNYGYTF,TGTGCCACCGAAGGGGGAAACTATGGCTACACCTTC
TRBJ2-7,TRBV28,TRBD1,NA,CASSSGQGRFTSEYF,TGTGCCAGCAGTAGTGGACAGGGCCGATTTACGAGCGAGTACTTC
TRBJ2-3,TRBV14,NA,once,CASSQDFGSHTQYF,TGTGCCAGCAGCCAAGATTTCGGTAGTCATACGCAGTATTTT
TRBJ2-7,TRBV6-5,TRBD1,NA,CASSSLPGQGSQEQYF,TGTGCCAGCAGTTCCCTCCCGGGACAGGGCTCTCAAGAGCAGTACTTC